One and the same sample provided the 5 T cell receptor beta chains below, sequenced in a study of T cell responses to AZD1222 COVID-19 vaccine. Only in-frame clones appear in the TCRdb table, and some are missing; sequencing was by immunoSEQ multiplex PCR. Here the sample spans about 99,000 clones, over 75% being singletons. Here the sequenced sample was peripheral blood, taken on day 0 of AZD1222 vaccination. The receptors were gathered from an adult in good health.

The chain links TRBV19 to TRBJ2-5; the match to TRBD2 covers 11 bases. The CDR3 totals 15 residues. The germline gives CDR1 LNHDA, CDR2 SQIVND (reference sequence). Germline trimming cut 6 bases from V and 5 bases from J; bases unmatched to any gene: 8. The CDR3 reads CASRRSGGEVETQYF. Written as DNA, the CDR3 is TGTGCCAGTAGACGTAGCGGGGGGGAAGTTGAGACCCAGTACTTC.

This chain links TRBV6-5 with TRBJ1-2; D remains unclear. V lost 6 bases and J 1 base, leaving 9 bases between the germline ends. Germline values: CDR1 MNHEY, CDR2 SVGAGI. The CDR3 sequence is 13 residues long. The DNA for the CDR3 is TGTGCCAGCAGGGCGACGGGTAACTATGGCTACACCTTC. Amino acid sequence: CASRATGNYGYTF.

This clone qualifies as medium-sized. This chain connects TRBV6-5 to TRBJ1-1; D perhaps matches TRBD1 (6 bases). The V gene's germline CDR1 is MNHEY and CDR2 SVGAGI. The CDR3 totals 12 residues. V lost 3 bases to trimming and J lost 6 bases, with 8 bases between them. The CDR3 region has the DNA TGTGCCAGCAGTTATGGGGGCTCTGAAGCTTTCTTT. It codes for CASSYGGSEAFF.

This clone was seen once. The gene calls are TRBV19 and TRBJ1-2; no firm D call. The V end was cut by 3 bases, the J end by 2 bases, with 7 bases between. The CDR3 loop spans 13 amino acids. CDR1 and CDR2 from the germline V gene are LNHDA and SQIVND (reference sequence). CDR3 residues: CASSMWENYGYTF. DNA for the CDR3: TGTGCCAGTAGTATGTGGGAAAACTATGGCTACACCTTC.

This clone was seen once. V is TRBV5-6 and J is TRBJ1-2, with D unclear. The CDR3 consists of 14 residues. CDR1 and CDR2 (germline): SGHDT, YYEEEE. The germline V and J ends were trimmed by 1 base and 0 bases, with 7 bases remaining between them. The CDR3 DNA sequence: TGTGCCAGCAGCTTGAAAAGCGCTAACTATGGCTACACCTTC. This gives the protein CASSLKSANYGYTF.